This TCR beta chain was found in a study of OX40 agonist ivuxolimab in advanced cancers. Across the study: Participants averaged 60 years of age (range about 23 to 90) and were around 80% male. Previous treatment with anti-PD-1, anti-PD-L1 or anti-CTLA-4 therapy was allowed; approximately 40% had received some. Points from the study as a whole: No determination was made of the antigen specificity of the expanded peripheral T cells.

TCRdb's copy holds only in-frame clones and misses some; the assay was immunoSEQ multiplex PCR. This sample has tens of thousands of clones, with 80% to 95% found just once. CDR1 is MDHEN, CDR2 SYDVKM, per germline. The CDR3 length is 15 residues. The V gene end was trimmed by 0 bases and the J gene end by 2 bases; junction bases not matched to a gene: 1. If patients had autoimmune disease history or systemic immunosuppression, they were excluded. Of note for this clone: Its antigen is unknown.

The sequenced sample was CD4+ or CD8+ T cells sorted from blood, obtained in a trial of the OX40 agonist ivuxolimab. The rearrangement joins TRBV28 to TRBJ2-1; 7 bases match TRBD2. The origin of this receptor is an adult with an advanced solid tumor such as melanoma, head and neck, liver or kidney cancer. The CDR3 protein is CASSLWGGTYNEQFF. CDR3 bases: TGTGCCAGCAGTTTATGGGGGGGGACCTACAATGAGCAGTTCTTC.